The T cell receptor (beta chain) described here comes from a study of OX40 agonist ivuxolimab in advanced cancers. In the study overall: Partial responses were observed in three patients, of whom one had hepatocellular carcinoma and two had cutaneous melanoma.

This CDR3 has 13 amino acids. CDR1 is WNHNN, CDR2 SYGVQD, per germline (reference sequence). Germline trimming cut 8 bases from V and 6 bases from J; bases unmatched to any gene: 10. About this clone itself: Its target is unknown.

Study-wide results and caveats: Some patients without response likewise showed low normalized clonal expansion. Clonal expansion was seen in CD4+ and CD8+ blood T cells by week 6 at 0.1 to 3.0 mg/kg. Expanded peripheral T-cell antigen specificity went undetermined.

Generated by immunoSEQ multiplex PCR, the TCRdb table keeps only in-frame clones and is missing some. Of around 27,000 clones in the sample, 84% are singletons; the top ten hold 20% to 25%. The chain couples TRBV10-1 to TRBJ2-7, with TRBD2 matching 7 bases. This receptor was obtained from an adult with an advanced solid tumor such as melanoma, head and neck, liver or kidney cancer. The sample consisted of CD4+ or CD8+ T cells sorted from blood, taken in a trial of the OX40 agonist ivuxolimab. CDR3 sequence (DNA): TGCGCCAGCGGTTCCGGGGGAGGGAGCGAGCAGTACTTC. Amino acid sequence: CASGSGGGSEQYF.